The 23 T cell receptor beta chains below come from one sample, sequenced in a study of multiple sclerosis patients with progressive multifocal leukoencephalopathy. The data were produced by immunoSEQ multiplex PCR, yet TCRdb's version contains in-frame clones alone and is incomplete. The sample lists 30,000 or so clones, about 85% occurring once. Time point here: time of PML onset. The sequenced sample was PBMCs, obtained from a patient treated with natalizumab. The receptors here all came from a woman in her twenties or thirties with progressive multifocal leukoencephalopathy.

The genes are TRBV5-1 and TRBJ2-7, with D perhaps assigned TRBD1 or TRBD2 (5 bases each). Germline assignment: CDR1 SGHRS and CDR2 YFSETQ. This CDR3 has 14 amino acids. V was cut by 1 base and J by 2 bases, with 10 bases left in between. The CDR3 sequence is CASSLTRGAYEQYF. As DNA, the CDR3 is TGCGCCAGCAGCTTGACCCGGGGCGCCTACGAGCAGTACTTC. Full variable domain (outside the CDR3, taken from reference TRBV5-1 and TRBJ2-7): KAGVTQTPRYLIKTRGQQVTLSCSPISGHRSVSWYQQTPGQGLQFLFEYFSETQRNKGNFPGRFSGRQFSNSRSEMNVSTLELGDSALYLCASSLTRGAYEQYFGPGTRLTVT.

The V gene is TRBV29-1, the J gene TRBJ2-3; possible D gene TRBD1, 5 bases. Germline CDR1 reads SQVTM; CDR2 reads ANQGSEA. The CDR3 is 12 amino acids. V was cut by 7 bases and J by 1 base, with 9 bases left in between. As DNA, the CDR3 is TGCAGCGATCGACAGCGCACAGATACGCAGTATTTT. It encodes CSDRQRTDTQYF.

The rearrangement uses TRBV5-8 and TRBJ2-1; D may be TRBD2 (6 bases). There are 14 residues in the CDR3. Trimming left V 6 bases short and J 0 bases short, with 10 bases between. Germline V lookup: CDR1 SGHTS, CDR2 YDEGEE. CDR3 DNA: TGTGCCAGCACGGCGGGGAGCTCCTACAATGAGCAGTTCTTC. Its translation: CASTAGSSYNEQFF.

As to this clone: Other DNA sequences in this specimen translate into the identical CDR3. The chain carries TRBV6-1 and TRBJ1-4, with D possibly matching TRBD1 (5 bases). Germline V gene sequence: CDR1 MNHNS, CDR2 SASEGT. V was clipped by 6 bases and J by 7 bases, with 15 bases between them. This CDR3 contains 14 residues. The CDR3 sequence: CASRRTAGGEKLFF. CDR3 nucleotides: TGTGCCAGCAGACGGACGGCCGGGGGTGAAAAACTGTTTTTT.

J is TRBJ2-2 and V is TRBV15, with D tentatively TRBD2 (5 bases). The ends were cut back, 4 bases at V and 3 bases at J, with 15 bases in the middle. Germline CDR1 is LNHNV and CDR2 is YYDKDF (reference sequence). This CDR3 comprises 16 residues. The CDR3 nucleotides read TGTGCCACCAGCAACCCCTTCTTGGGAGACACCGGGGAGCTGTTTTTT. It codes for CATSNPFLGDTGELFF.

V is TRBV25-1 and J is TRBJ1-1; no reliable D call. Germline V gene sequence: CDR1 MGHDK, CDR2 SYGVNS. CDR3 size: 14 residues. V was trimmed by 0 bases and J by 7 bases, leaving 12 bases between them. CDR3 in DNA: TGTGCCAGCAGTGAATATTGGGAGGGTGGTGAAGCTTTCTTT. This codes for CASSEYWEGGEAFF. The entire variable domain, with the rest obtained from reference TRBV25-1 and TRBJ1-1, is as follows: EADIYQTPRYLVIGTGKKITLECSQTMGHDKMYWYQQDPGMELHLIHYSYGVNSTEKGDLSSESTVSRIRTEHFPLTLESARPSHTSQYLCASSEYWEGGEAFFGQGTRLTVV.

The chain carries TRBV5-1 and TRBJ1-1; 11 nucleotides line up with TRBD1. In germline, CDR1 is SGHRS, CDR2 YFSETQ. This CDR3 has 15 amino acids. After removal of 4 bases from V and 9 bases from J, the junction contained 11 bases not matched to a gene. For the CDR3, the DNA is TGCGCCAGCAGCCCGAGGACAGGGGGCGCCGATAAAGCTTTCTTT. It yields the protein CASSPRTGGADKAFF.

This chain joins TRBV30 and TRBJ1-1; D is unclear. CDR3 length: 14 amino acids. The germline V gene has CDR1 GTSNPN and CDR2 SVGIG (reference sequence). V was cut by 4 bases and J by 1 base, with 13 bases left in between. This chain's CDR3 is CAWNPSLRNTEAFF. CDR3 bases: TGTGCCTGGAACCCGTCCCTCCGGAACACTGAAGCTTTCTTT.

The chain links TRBV10-3 to TRBJ2-6; the match to TRBD2 covers 7 bases. The CDR3 loop spans 15 amino acids. After removal of 2 bases from V and 2 bases from J, the junction contained 0 bases not matched to a gene. CDR1 and CDR2 from the germline V gene are ENHRY and SYGVKD. The CDR3 sequence is CAISEAGAGANVLTF. The CDR3 nucleotides read TGTGCCATCAGTGAGGCGGGGGCTGGGGCCAACGTCCTGACTTTC.

V gene TRBV4-3 combines with J gene TRBJ2-5; either TRBD1 or TRBD2 may supply D (5 bases each). V lost 4 bases and J lost 5, with 14 bases in between. Germline CDR1 LGHNA, CDR2 YSLEER. The CDR3 extends over 14 amino acids. The CDR3 DNA reads as TGCGCCAGCAGCCCCGGTGGGGGACGGGAGACCCAGTACTTC. As protein: CASSPGGGRETQYF.

The V call is TRBV27, the J call TRBJ1-2, with D perhaps TRBD1 (5 bases). The CDR3 is 12 amino acids. V lost 8 bases to trimming and J lost 6 bases, with 13 bases between them. Per germline, CDR1 MNHEY and CDR2 SMNVEV (reference sequence). The CDR3 DNA follows: TGTGCCAGCGGCTGGGGGATAGATGGCTACACCTTC. It encodes CASGWGIDGYTF.

The CDR3 is CASSQEAGGQGYTF. The CDR3 DNA sequence: TGCGCCAGCAGCCAAGAAGCAGGGGGCCAGGGCTACACCTTC. V and J are TRBV4-3 and TRBJ1-2; 8 bases fit TRBD1. The CDR3 covers 14 residues. Germline-derived CDR1 and CDR2 are LGHNA and YSLEER. The J segment lost 8 bases and the V segment lost 0 bases, leaving 5 bases of the junction unmatched.

The DNA for the CDR3 is TGTGCCAGCAGCGCCGGGACAGACCTAACTAACTATGGCTACACCTTC. This codes for CASSAGTDLTNYGYTF. J is TRBJ1-2 and V is TRBV5-6; 7 bases line up with TRBD1. The J segment lost 0 bases and the V segment lost 4 bases, leaving 9 bases of the junction unmatched. This CDR3 contains 16 residues. Germline V gene sequence: CDR1 SGHDT, CDR2 YYEEEE.

This rearrangement joins TRBV7-2 to TRBJ2-3, with D possibly matching TRBD2 (5 bases). V gave up 2 bases and J gave up 5 bases, with 11 bases separating them. The CDR3 spans 14 residues. The V gene's germline CDR1 is SGHTA and CDR2 FQGNSA. The CDR3 reads CASSLFGEEDTQYF. CDR3 nucleotides: TGTGCCAGCAGCTTATTCGGGGAAGAAGATACGCAGTATTTT. The whole variable domain, remainder taken from reference TRBV7-2 and TRBJ2-3, is GAGVSQSPSNKVTEKGKDVELRCDPISGHTALYWYRQSLGQGLEFLIYFQGNSAPDKSGLPSDRFSAERTGGSVSTLTIQRTQQEDSAVYLCASSLFGEEDTQYFGPGTRLTVL.

This chain uses TRBV6-5 with TRBJ1-5, with D maybe TRBD1 (5 bases). The CDR3 spans 15 residues. Germline lookup yields CDR1 MNHEY and CDR2 SVGAGI. V lost 6 bases to trimming and J lost 0 bases, with 12 bases between them. The CDR3 region has the DNA TGTGCCAGCAGCGCAGGGAAATATAGCAATCAGCCCCAGCATTTT. Translating it yields CASSAGKYSNQPQHF.

This clone occurred once. CDR3 nucleotide sequence: TGCGCCAGCAGCTTGGGACTAGCGGGAGGGGGTCGGGACGAGCAGTACTTC. Translated: CASSLGLAGGGRDEQYF. The chain is built from TRBV5-1 and TRBJ2-5, with TRBD2 matching 14 bases. Gene TRBJ2-7 matches the end of the DNA better, so the J call may be wrong. Germline assignment: CDR1 SGHRS and CDR2 YFSETQ. The CDR3 totals 17 residues.

In this sample, this clone turned up once. The chain joins TRBV6-6 to TRBJ2-1; a possible D gene is TRBD2 (5 bases). Germline V gene lookup returns CDR1 MNHNY and CDR2 SVGAGI (reference sequence). Trimming removed 4 bases at V and 1 base at J, with 5 bases between. The CDR3 runs to 13 residues. The CDR3 reads CASSSGSYNEQFF. In DNA form, the CDR3 reads TGTGCCAGCAGTTCGGGATCCTACAATGAGCAGTTCTTC.

The rearrangement links TRBV5-5 to TRBJ2-7; a weak D match, TRBD1 (5 bases). The V gene lost 3 bases and the J gene lost 0 bases, with 13 bases spanning the gap. The CDR3 is 15 residues long. Germline loops: CDR1 SGHKS, CDR2 YYEKEE (reference sequence). CDR3 sequence reads: CASSSDILSSYEQYF. CDR3 nucleotides: TGTGCCAGCAGCTCGGACATACTGAGCTCCTACGAGCAGTACTTC. Combining the CDR3 with reference TRBV5-5 and TRBJ2-7 gives the whole variable domain DAGVTQSPTHLIKTRGQQVTLRCSPISGHKSVSWYQQVLGQGPQFIFQYYEKEERGRGNFPDRFSARQFPNYSSELNVNALLLGDSALYLCASSSDILSSYEQYFGPGTRLTVT.

The chain carries TRBV5-1 and TRBJ1-2; 7 bases fit TRBD1. Unmatched junction bases numbered 3, after V lost 0 bases and J lost 4 bases. The CDR3 has 14 residues. Germline V lookup: CDR1 SGHRS, CDR2 YFSETQ. CDR3 sequence reads: CASSLGDRSYGYTF. CDR3 in DNA: TGCGCCAGCAGCTTGGGGGACAGATCCTATGGCTACACCTTC.

The rearrangement uses TRBV5-4 and TRBJ2-3; possibly TRBD2 for D (5 bases). Germline V gene lookup returns CDR1 SGHNT and CDR2 YYREEE (reference sequence). The V gene lost 5 bases and the J gene lost 3 bases, with 7 bases spanning the gap. The CDR3 has 12 amino acids. This CDR3 is CASRRGTDTQYF. Here the CDR3 DNA reads TGTGCCAGCAGGCGAGGGACAGATACGCAGTATTTT.

V gene TRBV4-2 combines with J gene TRBJ2-5, with D maybe TRBD2 (5 bases). Germline V gives CDR1 LGHNA, CDR2 YNFKEQ. The CDR3 spans 14 residues. The germline V and J ends were trimmed by 4 bases and 2 bases, with 11 bases remaining between them. DNA of the CDR3: TGTGCCAGCAGCCGCGGGTCAGATCAAGAGACCCAGTACTTC. It yields the protein CASSRGSDQETQYF.

This clone was found once. The rearrangement joins TRBV9 to TRBJ2-1; TRBD2 matches 10 bases. V trimming: 3 bases; J trimming: 0 bases; junction bases outside the gene matches: 15. Looked up from germline, CDR1 is SGDLS and CDR2 is YYNGEE. The CDR3 sequence is 20 residues long. The DNA for the CDR3 is TGTGCCAGCAGCGACCCTAGCGGGGGTCTCCCTACTGGCTCCTACAATGAGCAGTTCTTC. Its translation is CASSDPSGGLPTGSYNEQFF.

The J gene is TRBJ1-1, the V gene TRBV7-8, with D possibly being TRBD1 (6 bases). V gave up 0 bases and J gave up 11 bases, with 10 bases separating them. Germline-derived CDR1 and CDR2 are SGHVS and FQNEAQ. The CDR3 consists of 12 residues. The CDR3, as DNA: TGTGCCAGCAGCTTAGCGATGGGGGCGGCTTTCTTT. Protein product: CASSLAMGAAFF.